The 13 T cell receptor beta chains given below trace back to one sample, sequenced in a study of T-cell memory formation after mild COVID-19. TCRdb fed the 5' RACE reads into MiXCR, producing one record per CDR3 protein. The sample lists roughly 600,000 distinct CDR3 sequences, about a sixth seen once, with 12% in the top ten. Sequenced input: PBMCs or a T cell subset sorted from them (not recorded which). These receptors came from an adult woman who had mild COVID-19 (a few samples of this study predate the infection). Cell type and time point are not known.

The CDR3 is CASSERGLVYFF. The DNA for the CDR3 is TGTGCCAGCAGTGAAAGGGGACTAGTATACTTCTTC. The rearrangement uses TRBV6-1 and TRBJ2-1; 8 bases agree with TRBD2. Germline V gene sequence: CDR1 MNHNS, CDR2 SASEGT. CDR3 length equals 12 residues. J lost 16 bases, V lost 2 bases, and 7 bases had no gene match.

The chain combines TRBV18 with TRBJ1-1; a weak D match, TRBD1 (5 bases). V was clipped by 3 bases and J by 0 bases, with 14 bases between them. The CDR3 totals 16 residues. Germline lookup yields CDR1 KGHSH and CDR2 LQKENI. The CDR3 region is CASSPFQGPVNTEAFF. CDR3 bases: TGTGCCAGCTCACCCTTTCAGGGCCCGGTGAACACTGAAGCTTTCTTT.

In this sample, this clonotype turned up a few times. The chain links TRBV12-3 or TRBV12-4 to TRBJ1-2; D call uncertain. This CDR3 has 15 amino acids. The ends were cut back, 5 bases at V and 4 bases at J, with 17 bases in the middle. In nucleotides, the CDR3 is TGTGCCAGCAGTCTATCCCCCAGGCGGACCTATGGCTACACCTTC. Protein sequence: CASSLSPRRTYGYTF.

This clonotype was detected a few times. The chain recombines TRBV7-9 with TRBJ2-4, with D possibly being TRBD1 (6 bases). Germline values: CDR1 SEHNR, CDR2 FQNEAQ (reference sequence). V was trimmed by 5 bases and J by 7 bases, leaving 15 bases between them. This CDR3 is 14 amino acids long. The CDR3 DNA follows: TGTGCCAGCAGCAAACGTGCAGGGGCTAACATTCAGTACTTC. Protein: CASSKRAGANIQYF.

This clonotype has a handful of counts. This sequence joins TRBV4-1 and TRBJ2-3; possibly TRBD2 for D (6 bases). The length of the CDR3 is 15 residues. CDR1 is MGHRA and CDR2 is YSYEKL in the germline V gene. The V end was cut by 0 bases, the J end by 4 bases, with 11 bases between. CDR3 bases: TGCGCCAGCAGCCAAGAGCCAGGAGGGGCAGATACGCAGTATTTT. Its translation is CASSQEPGGADTQYF.

This clonotype was counted between two and nine times. J is TRBJ2-1 and V is TRBV2; D is uncertain. The CDR3 has 15 residues. The germline V gene encodes CDR1 SNHLY and CDR2 FYNNEI. V lost 6 bases to trimming and J lost 2 bases, with 14 bases between them. Written as DNA, the CDR3 is TGTGCCAGCAGAGTAGCCACCGGACCCTACAATGAGCAGTTCTTC. Translated, it gives CASRVATGPYNEQFF.

In its sample, this clonotype was seen a few times. The chain has TRBV9 and TRBJ2-2, with no clear D. In germline, CDR1 is SGDLS, CDR2 YYNGEE. The CDR3 runs to 14 residues. Trimming removed 0 bases at V and 2 bases at J, with 5 bases between. In nucleotides, the CDR3 is TGTGCCAGCAGCGTAGCACCTAACACCGGGGAGCTGTTTTTT. As protein: CASSVAPNTGELFF.

The V gene is TRBV7-9, the J gene TRBJ1-5, with a possible D match to TRBD1 (6 bases). CDR1 and CDR2 from the germline V gene are SEHNR and FQNEAQ (reference sequence). V was cut by 5 bases and J by 0 bases, with 11 bases left in between. The CDR3 covers 15 residues. The CDR3 region is CASSPGDFSNQPQHF. Here the CDR3 DNA reads TGTGCCAGCAGCCCAGGGGATTTTAGCAATCAGCCCCAGCATTTT.

This clonotype was seen only a few times. The chain combines TRBV5-1 with TRBJ2-1; perhaps TRBD1 as D (6 bases). Germline V CDR1 and CDR2: SGHRS, YFSETQ. Trimming took 8 bases from V and 5 from J, leaving 17 bases between them. This CDR3 contains 14 residues. In DNA form, the CDR3 reads TGCGCCAGTACAGGGCTAGGCATGAACAATGAGCAGTTCTTC. Amino acid sequence: CASTGLGMNNEQFF.

In its sample, this clonotype was seen many times. This chain joins TRBV7-2 and TRBJ2-3, with D unresolved. Germline V gene lookup returns CDR1 SGHTA and CDR2 FQGNSA. The CDR3 loop spans 13 amino acids. Trimming pared 4 bases from V and 0 bases from J, leaving 5 bases between. The CDR3 DNA is TGTGCCAGCAGCTCGGACAGCACAGATACGCAGTATTTT. This codes for CASSSDSTDTQYF.

This clonotype was seen only a few times. The CDR3 DNA follows: TGTGCCAGCAGCAGATTTGGACTAGGTGGCGATGAGCAGTTCTTC. Protein sequence: CASSRFGLGGDEQFF. The J gene is TRBJ2-1, the V gene TRBV6-4; 7 bases fit TRBD2. Germline CDR1 MRHNA, CDR2 SNTAGT. The CDR3 is made up of 15 amino acids. V lost 6 bases, J lost 8 bases, and 13 bases stayed unmatched.

This clonotype was detected only a few times. CDR3 nucleotide sequence: TGCAGTGCTATTCCGAGCACAGATACGCAGTATTTT. Its translation: CSAIPSTDTQYF. The genes are TRBV20-1 and TRBJ2-3; no clear D gene. The CDR3 length is 12 residues. CDR1 is DFQATT and CDR2 is SNEGSKA in the germline V gene (reference sequence). V dropped 4 bases and J dropped 0 bases, with 5 bases sitting between them.

This clonotype came up many times. The chain is built from TRBV7-3 and TRBJ2-7, with TRBD1 matching 7 bases. Germline trimming cut 4 bases from V and 3 bases from J; bases unmatched to any gene: 9. The CDR3 has 15 amino acids. Looked up from germline, CDR1 is SGHTA and CDR2 is FQGTGA. The CDR3 is CASSSTGQGSYEQYF. CDR3 sequence (DNA): TGTGCCAGCAGCTCGACAGGGCAGGGGAGCTACGAGCAGTACTTC.